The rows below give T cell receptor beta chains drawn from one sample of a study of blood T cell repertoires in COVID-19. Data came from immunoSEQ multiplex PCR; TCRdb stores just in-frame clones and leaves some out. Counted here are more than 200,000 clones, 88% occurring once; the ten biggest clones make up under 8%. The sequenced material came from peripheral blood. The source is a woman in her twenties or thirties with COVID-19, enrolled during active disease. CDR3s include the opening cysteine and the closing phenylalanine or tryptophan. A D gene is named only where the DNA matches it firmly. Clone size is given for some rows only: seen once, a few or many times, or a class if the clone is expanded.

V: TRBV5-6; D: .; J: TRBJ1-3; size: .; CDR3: CASSGKDRKAGNTIYF; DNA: TGTGCCAGCAGCGGAAAGGACAGAAAAGCTGGAAACACCATATATTTT
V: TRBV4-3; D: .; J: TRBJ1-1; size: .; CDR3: CASSQYTQDTEAFF; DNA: TGCGCCAGCAGCCAATACACACAGGACACTGAAGCTTTCTTT
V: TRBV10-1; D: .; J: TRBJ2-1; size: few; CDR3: CASSESGSSYNEQFF; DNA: TGCGCCAGCAGTGAGTCGGGGAGCTCCTACAATGAGCAGTTCTTC
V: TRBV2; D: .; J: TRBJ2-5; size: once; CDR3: CASSVGTVQETQYF; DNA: TGTGCCAGCAGTGTAGGTACAGTTCAAGAGACCCAGTACTTC
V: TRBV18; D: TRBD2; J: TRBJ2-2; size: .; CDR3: CASSTPGREDTGELFF; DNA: TGTGCCAGCTCAACTCCGGGACGGGAGGACACCGGGGAGCTGTTTTTT
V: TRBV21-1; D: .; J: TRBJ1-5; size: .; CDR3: CASSKEMEGGVRSNQPQHF; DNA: TGTGCCAGCAGCAAAGAAATGGAGGGAGGGGTTAGGAGCAATCAGCCCCAGCATTTT
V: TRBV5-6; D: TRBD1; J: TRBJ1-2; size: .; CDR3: CASSLWRQGMIPYGYTF; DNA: TGTGCCAGCAGCTTGTGGCGACAGGGGATGATTCCGTATGGCTACACCTTC
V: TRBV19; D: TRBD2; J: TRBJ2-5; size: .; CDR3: CASTGLAGAQETQYF; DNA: TGTGCCAGTACTGGACTAGCGGGGGCCCAAGAGACCCAGTACTTC
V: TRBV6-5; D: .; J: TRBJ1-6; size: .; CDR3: CASSLTGTNNSPLHF; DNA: TGTGCCAGCAGTCTTACGGGGACTAATAATTCACCCCTCCACTTT
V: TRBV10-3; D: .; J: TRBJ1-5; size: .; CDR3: CATTGGPFNQPQHF; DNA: TGTGCCACCACGGGGGGGCCATTCAATCAGCCCCAGCATTTT
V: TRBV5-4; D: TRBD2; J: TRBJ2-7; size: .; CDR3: CASSPGLASSYEQYF; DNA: TGTGCCAGCAGCCCAGGACTAGCCAGCTCCTACGAGCAGTACTTC
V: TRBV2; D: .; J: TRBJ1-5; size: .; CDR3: CASSAARGEQPQHF; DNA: TGTGCCAGCAGTGCGGCCCGAGGAGAACAGCCCCAGCATTTT
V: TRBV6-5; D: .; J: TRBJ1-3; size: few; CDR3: CASSYSSGNTIYF; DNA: TGTGCCAGCAGTTACTCGAGTGGTAACACCATATATTTT
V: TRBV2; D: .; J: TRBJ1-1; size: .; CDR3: CASSELRIGQLGTEAFF; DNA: TGTGCCAGCAGTGAGTTACGAATAGGACAGTTGGGGACTGAAGCTTTCTTT
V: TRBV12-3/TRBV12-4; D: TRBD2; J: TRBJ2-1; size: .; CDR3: CASSFSGGEQFF; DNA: TGTGCCAGCAGTTTCAGCGGGGGTGAGCAGTTCTTC
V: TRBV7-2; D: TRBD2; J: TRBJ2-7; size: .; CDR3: CASSSTSGEPLYEQYF; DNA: TGTGCCAGCAGCTCGACTAGCGGGGAACCCCTCTACGAGCAGTACTTC
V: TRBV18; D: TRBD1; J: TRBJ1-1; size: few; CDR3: CASSPLTGGDAEAFF; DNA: TGTGCCAGCTCACCACTGACAGGGGGCGACGCTGAAGCTTTCTTT
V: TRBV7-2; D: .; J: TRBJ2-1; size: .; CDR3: CASRLRRGDEQFF; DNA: TGTGCCAGCAGACTCCGTAGGGGCGATGAGCAGTTCTTC
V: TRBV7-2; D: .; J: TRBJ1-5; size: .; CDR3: CASSLNPGARQPQHF; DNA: TGTGCCAGCAGCTTAAATCCAGGGGCAAGGCAGCCCCAGCATTTT
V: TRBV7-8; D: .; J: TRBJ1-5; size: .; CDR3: CASSFSGLKQPQHF; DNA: TGTGCCAGCAGCTTCTCGGGACTTAAACAGCCCCAGCATTTT
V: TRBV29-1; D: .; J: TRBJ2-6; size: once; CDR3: CSVEDRDSGGVLTF; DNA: TGCAGCGTTGAGGACCGGGACTCAGGGGGCGTCCTGACTTTC
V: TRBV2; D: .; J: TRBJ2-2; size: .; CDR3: CASSGQYTGELFF; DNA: TGTGCCAGCAGCGGACAGTACACCGGGGAGCTGTTTTTT
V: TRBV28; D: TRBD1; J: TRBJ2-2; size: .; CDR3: CASRSGQGAYTGELFF; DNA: TGTGCCAGCAGGTCCGGACAGGGGGCTTACACCGGGGAGCTGTTTTTT
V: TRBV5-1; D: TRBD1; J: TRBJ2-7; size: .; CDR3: CASSPGDRGYEQYF; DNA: TGCGCCAGCAGCCCGGGGGACAGGGGCTACGAGCAGTACTTC
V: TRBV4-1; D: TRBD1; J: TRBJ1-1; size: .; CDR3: CASSQPPTGRGENTEAFF; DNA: TGCGCCAGCAGCCAACCCCCGACGGGCAGGGGGGAGAACACTGAAGCTTTCTTT
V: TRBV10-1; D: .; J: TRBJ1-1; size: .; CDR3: CASSKADGGTEAFF; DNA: TGCGCCAGCAGCAAGGCTGACGGGGGCACTGAAGCTTTCTTT
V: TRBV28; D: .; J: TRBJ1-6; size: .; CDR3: CASSPTKGGGSYNSPLHF; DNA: TGTGCCAGCAGTCCTACTAAGGGAGGGGGATCCTATAATTCACCCCTCCACTTT
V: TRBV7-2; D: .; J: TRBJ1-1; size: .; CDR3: CASSSRSRATERTGAFF; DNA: TGTGCCAGCAGCTCCCGGTCCAGGGCCACTGAAAGGACGGGAGCTTTCTTT
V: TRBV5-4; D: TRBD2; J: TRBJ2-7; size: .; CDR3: CASSIGTSRGYEQYF; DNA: TGTGCCAGCAGCATCGGGACTAGCAGAGGCTACGAGCAGTACTTC
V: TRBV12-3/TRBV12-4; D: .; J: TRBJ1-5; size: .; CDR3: CASGSRGEQPQHF; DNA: TGTGCCAGCGGATCCAGGGGAGAGCAGCCCCAGCATTTT
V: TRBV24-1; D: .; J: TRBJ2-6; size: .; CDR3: CATSDGAGYSGANVLTF; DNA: TGTGCCACCAGTGATGGGGCCGGATACTCTGGGGCCAACGTCCTGACTTTC
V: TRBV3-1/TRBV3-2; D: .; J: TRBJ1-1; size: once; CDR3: CASSQPASRKTEAFF; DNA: TGTGCCAGCAGCCAACCGGCTAGCCGGAAGACTGAAGCTTTCTTT
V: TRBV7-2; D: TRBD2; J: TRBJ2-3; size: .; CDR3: CASRSTSGSTDTQYF; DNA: TGTGCCAGCAGGTCAACTAGCGGGAGCACAGATACGCAGTATTTT
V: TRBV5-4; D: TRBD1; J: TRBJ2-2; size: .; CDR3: CASSEQGAAWGELFF; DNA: TGTGCCAGCAGCGAACAGGGGGCAGCGTGGGGGGAGCTGTTTTTT
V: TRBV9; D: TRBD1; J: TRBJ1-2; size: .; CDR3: CASSPRQGGNYGYTF; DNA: TGTGCCAGCAGCCCCCGACAGGGAGGAAACTATGGCTACACCTTC
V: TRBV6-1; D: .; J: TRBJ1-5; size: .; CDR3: CASSEVGGANQPQHF; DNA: TGTGCCAGCAGTGAAGTGGGAGGGGCGAATCAGCCCCAGCATTTT
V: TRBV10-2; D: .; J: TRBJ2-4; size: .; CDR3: CASSELRTPNIQYF; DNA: TGCGCCAGCAGTGAACTCAGGACACCAAACATTCAGTACTTC
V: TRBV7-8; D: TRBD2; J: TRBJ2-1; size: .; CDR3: CASSPLAGSSNEQFF; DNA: TGTGCCAGCAGCCCACTAGCGGGCAGTTCTAATGAGCAGTTCTTC
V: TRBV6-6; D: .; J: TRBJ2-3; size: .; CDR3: CASSYKGSTDTQYF; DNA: TGTGCCAGCAGTTATAAGGGGTCCACAGATACGCAGTATTTT
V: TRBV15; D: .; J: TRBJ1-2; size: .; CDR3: CATSREQGYYGYTF; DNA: TGTGCCACCAGCAGAGAACAGGGTTACTATGGCTACACCTTC
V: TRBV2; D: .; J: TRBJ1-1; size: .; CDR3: CASSEAGSLRMNTEAFF; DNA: TGTGCCAGCAGTGAGGCGGGCAGCCTACGCATGAACACTGAAGCTTTCTTT
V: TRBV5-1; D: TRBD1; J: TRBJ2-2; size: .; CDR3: CASRTGQGSGELFF; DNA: TGCGCCAGCAGAACGGGACAGGGGTCCGGGGAGCTGTTTTTT
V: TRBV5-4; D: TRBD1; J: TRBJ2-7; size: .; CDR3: CASSLRQGRAYEQYF; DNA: TGTGCCAGCAGCCTCCGACAGGGGCGGGCCTACGAGCAGTACTTC